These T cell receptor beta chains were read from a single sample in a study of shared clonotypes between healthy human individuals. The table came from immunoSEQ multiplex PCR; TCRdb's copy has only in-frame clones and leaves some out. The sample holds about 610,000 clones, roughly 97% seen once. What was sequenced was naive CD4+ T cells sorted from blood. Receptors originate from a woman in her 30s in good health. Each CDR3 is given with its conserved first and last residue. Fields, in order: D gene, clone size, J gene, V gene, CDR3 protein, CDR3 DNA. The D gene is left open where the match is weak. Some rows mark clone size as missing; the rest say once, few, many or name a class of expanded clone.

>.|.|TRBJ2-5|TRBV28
CASSPRGRGRETQYF
TGTGCCAGCAGCCCCCGCGGCAGGGGGAGGGAGACCCAGTACTTC
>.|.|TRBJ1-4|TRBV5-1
CASSFGSRATNEKLFF
TGCGCCAGCAGCTTTGGAAGTCGGGCAACTAATGAAAAACTGTTTTTT
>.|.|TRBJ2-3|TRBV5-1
CASSLLRDTQYF
TGCGCCAGCAGCTTGTTGAGAGATACGCAGTATTTT
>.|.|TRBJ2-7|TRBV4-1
CASSLLYLSSYEQYF
TGCGCCAGCAGCCTACTATATCTTAGCTCCTACGAGCAGTACTTC
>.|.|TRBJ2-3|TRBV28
CATRDSSTDTQYF
TGTGCCACGCGGGACAGTAGCACAGATACGCAGTATTTT
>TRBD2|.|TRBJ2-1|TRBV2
CASEFFGGRANEQFF
TGTGCCAGCGAGTTTTTCGGCGGGAGGGCCAATGAGCAGTTCTTC
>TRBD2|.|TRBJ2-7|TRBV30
CAWEGERGLYEQYF
TGTGCCTGGGAAGGCGAGCGGGGACTCTACGAGCAGTACTTC
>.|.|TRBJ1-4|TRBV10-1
CATQMDRLNEKLFF
TGCGCCACCCAAATGGACCGACTTAATGAAAAACTGTTTTTT
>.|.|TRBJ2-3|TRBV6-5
CASSTLGGSTDTQYF
TGTGCCAGCAGCACCTTAGGGGGAAGCACAGATACGCAGTATTTT
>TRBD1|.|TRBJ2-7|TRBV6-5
CASRGARGQTYEQYF
TGTGCCAGCAGGGGGGCTAGGGGGCAAACGTACGAGCAGTACTTC
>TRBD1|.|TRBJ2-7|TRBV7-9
CASSQDRHSYEQYF
TGTGCCAGCAGCCAGGACAGGCACTCCTACGAGCAGTACTTC
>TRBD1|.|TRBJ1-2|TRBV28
CASSGYRGEYGYTF
TGTGCCAGCAGTGGATACAGGGGCGAGTATGGCTACACCTTC
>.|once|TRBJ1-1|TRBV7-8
CASSSIMALNTEAFF
TGTGCCAGCAGCTCAATAATGGCCCTGAACACTGAAGCTTTCTTT
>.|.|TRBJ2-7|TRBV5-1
CASSPDGPSVGEQYF
TGCGCCAGCAGCCCGGACGGACCATCTGTGGGCGAGCAGTACTTC
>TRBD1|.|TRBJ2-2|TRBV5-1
CASSSTGMNTGELFF
TGCGCCAGCAGCTCGACAGGGATGAACACCGGGGAGCTGTTTTTT
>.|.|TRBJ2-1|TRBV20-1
CSAPSNEQFF
TGCAGTGCCCCAAGCAATGAGCAGTTCTTC
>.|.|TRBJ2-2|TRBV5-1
CASSLEPRRDTGELFF
TGCGCCAGCAGCTTGGAGCCGAGACGAGACACCGGGGAGCTGTTTTTT
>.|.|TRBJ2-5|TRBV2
CASSEVIADQETQYF
TGTGCCAGCAGTGAAGTTATTGCGGACCAAGAGACCCAGTACTTC
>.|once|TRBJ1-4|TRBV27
CASSTRLGEKLFF
TGTGCCAGCAGCACTCGCCTAGGGGAAAAACTGTTTTTT
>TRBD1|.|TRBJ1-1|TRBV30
CAWSAGGYSEAFF
TGTGCCTGGAGTGCAGGGGGTTATTCTGAAGCTTTCTTT
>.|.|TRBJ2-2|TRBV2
CASSEAGPSNTGELFF
TGTGCCAGCAGTGAAGCTGGTCCCTCGAACACCGGGGAGCTGTTTTTT
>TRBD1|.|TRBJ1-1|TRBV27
CASRGQEGTEAFF
TGTGCCAGCAGGGGACAGGAAGGGACTGAAGCTTTCTTT
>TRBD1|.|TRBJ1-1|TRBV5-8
CASTRGLGYTEAFF
TGTGCCAGCACCAGGGGGCTTGGGTACACTGAAGCTTTCTTT
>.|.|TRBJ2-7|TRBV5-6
CASSFLTGWGPYEQYF
TGTGCCAGCAGCTTTTTAACGGGCTGGGGGCCCTACGAGCAGTACTTC
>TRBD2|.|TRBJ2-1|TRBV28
CASSLWLAENNEQFF
TGTGCCAGCAGTTTATGGCTAGCGGAGAACAATGAGCAGTTCTTC
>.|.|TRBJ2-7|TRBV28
CASSLRQGVTYEQYF
TGTGCCAGCAGTTTAAGGCAGGGTGTAACCTACGAGCAGTACTTC
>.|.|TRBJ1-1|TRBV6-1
CATKLREGNTEAFF
TGTGCCACCAAATTAAGAGAGGGGAACACTGAAGCTTTCTTT
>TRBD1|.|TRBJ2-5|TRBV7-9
CASSARDRGETQYF
TGTGCCAGCAGCGCCCGGGACAGGGGAGAGACCCAGTACTTC
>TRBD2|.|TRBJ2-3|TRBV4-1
CASSQELAGAYTDTQYF
TGCGCCAGCAGCCAAGAACTAGCGGGAGCTTACACAGATACGCAGTATTTT
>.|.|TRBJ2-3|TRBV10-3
CAISEIPGSADTQYF
TGTGCCATCAGTGAGATACCCGGGAGCGCAGATACGCAGTATTTT
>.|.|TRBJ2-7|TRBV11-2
CASSLVYEQYF
TGTGCCAGCAGCTTAGTTTACGAGCAGTACTTC
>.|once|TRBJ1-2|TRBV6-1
CASSVGGEYGYTF
TGTGCCAGCAGTGTTGGGGGGGAGTATGGCTACACCTTC
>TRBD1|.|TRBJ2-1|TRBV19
CASTRTGTLDNEQFF
TGTGCCAGTACCCGGACAGGGACATTGGACAATGAGCAGTTCTTC
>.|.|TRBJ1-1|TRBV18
CASSPNPRGGAFF
TGTGCCAGCTCACCCAACCCCCGGGGGGGAGCTTTCTTT
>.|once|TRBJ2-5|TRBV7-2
CASSLGIGQYQETQYF
TGTGCCAGCAGCCTGGGGATCGGACAGTACCAAGAGACCCAGTACTTC
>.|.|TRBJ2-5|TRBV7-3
CASSPTTGTQYF
TGTGCCAGCAGCCCAACGACCGGGACCCAGTACTTC